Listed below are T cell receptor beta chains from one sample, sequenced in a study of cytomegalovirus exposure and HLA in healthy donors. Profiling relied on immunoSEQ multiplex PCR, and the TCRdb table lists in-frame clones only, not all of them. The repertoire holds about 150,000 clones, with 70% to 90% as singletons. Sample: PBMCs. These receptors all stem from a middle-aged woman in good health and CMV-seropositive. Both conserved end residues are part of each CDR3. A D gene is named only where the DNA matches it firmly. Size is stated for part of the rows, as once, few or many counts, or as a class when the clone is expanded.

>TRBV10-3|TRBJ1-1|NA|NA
TGTGCCACCAGCCTCGAGGGGAACACTGAAGCTTTCTTT
CATSLEGNTEAFF
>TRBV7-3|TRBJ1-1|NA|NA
TGTGCCAGCAGCTTGGCGGGCAGGGGCAACACTGAAGCTTTCTTT
CASSLAGRGNTEAFF
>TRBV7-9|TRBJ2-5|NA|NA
TGTGCCAGCAGCTTAGCCCGGGGGTTGGAGACCCAGTACTTC
CASSLARGLETQYF
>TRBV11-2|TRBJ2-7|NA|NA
TGTGCCAGCAGCTTAGCCGAAGGACTGACCTACGAGCAGTACTTC
CASSLAEGLTYEQYF
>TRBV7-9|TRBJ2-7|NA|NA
TGTGCCAGCAGCCCGGACACATCTGGGGAGCAGTACTTC
CASSPDTSGEQYF
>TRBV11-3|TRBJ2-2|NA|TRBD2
TGTGCCAGCAGCTTAGCGGGAGGATCTTCCGGGGAGCTGTTTTTT
CASSLAGGSSGELFF
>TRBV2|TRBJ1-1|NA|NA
TGTGCCAGCAGGCTACAGGGTTTGACTGAAGCTTTCTTT
CASRLQGLTEAFF
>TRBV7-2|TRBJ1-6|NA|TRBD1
TGTGCCAGCAGCAGGATCCCAGTAGGGGGCTCGTATAATTCACCCCTCCACTTT
CASSRIPVGGSYNSPLHF
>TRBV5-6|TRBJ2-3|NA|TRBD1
TGTGCCAGCAGCCTGGAGGGACAGGGTTTTCGTGCGCAGTATTTT
CASSLEGQGFRAQYF
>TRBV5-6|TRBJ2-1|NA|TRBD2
TGTGCCAGCAGCTTGGCCGGGACTAGCGGAAACAATGAGCAGTTCTTC
CASSLAGTSGNNEQFF
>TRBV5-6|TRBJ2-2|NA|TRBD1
TGTGCCAGCAGCTTGGGGACAGGGAATACCGGGGAGCTGTTCTTT
CASSLGTGNTGELFF
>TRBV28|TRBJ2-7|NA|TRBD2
TGTGCCAGCAGCACTAGCGGGAGACCTGCCGACGAGCAGTACTTC
CASSTSGRPADEQYF
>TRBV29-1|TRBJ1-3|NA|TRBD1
TGCAGCGTTGATACAGGGGGATTTGGAAACACCATATATTTT
CSVDTGGFGNTIYF
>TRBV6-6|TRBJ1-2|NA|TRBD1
TGTGCCAGCACTGGGACAGCGAGTGGCTACACCTTC
CASTGTASGYTF
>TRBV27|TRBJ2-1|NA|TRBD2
TGTGCCAGCAGTATCGATCTAGCGGCGAGCTCCTACAATGAGCAGTTCTTC
CASSIDLAASSYNEQFF
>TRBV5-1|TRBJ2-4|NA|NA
TGCGCCAGCAGCTTCCAGGGCGGGGAAAACATTCAGTACTTC
CASSFQGGENIQYF
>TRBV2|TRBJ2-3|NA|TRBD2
TGTGCCAGCAGTACCATAGCGGGGAGCACAGATACGCAGTATTTT
CASSTIAGSTDTQYF
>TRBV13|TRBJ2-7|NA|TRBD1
TGTGCCAGCAGCGTCCAGGGGGCGGTGGGCTACGAGCAGTACTTC
CASSVQGAVGYEQYF
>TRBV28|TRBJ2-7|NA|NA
TGTGCCAGCAGTTATCGTGGCAGGGTCGGCGAGCAGTACTTC
CASSYRGRVGEQYF
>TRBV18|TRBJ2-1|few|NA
TGTGCCAGCTCACTAGGCCCGGGGAAGGAGCAGTTCTTC
CASSLGPGKEQFF
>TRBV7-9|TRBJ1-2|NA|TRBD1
TGTGCCAGCAGCAGGGACAGGGACTATGGCTACACCTTC
CASSRDRDYGYTF
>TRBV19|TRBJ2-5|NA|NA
TGTGCCAGTAGTATAGATGGGACAATGGAGACCCAGTACTTC
CASSIDGTMETQYF
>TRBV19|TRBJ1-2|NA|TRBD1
TGTGCCAGTAGTTTGAGGGGGCAGCGCGGCTACACCTTC
CASSLRGQRGYTF
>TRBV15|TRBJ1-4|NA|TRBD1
TGTGCCACCAGCAGGAGACAGGGGTTAAATGAAAAACTGTTTTTT
CATSRRQGLNEKLFF
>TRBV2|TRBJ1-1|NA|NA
TGTGCCAGCCTGTGGAGCCGCCCGAACACTGAAGCTTTCTTT
CASLWSRPNTEAFF
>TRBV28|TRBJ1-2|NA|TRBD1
TGTGCCAGCAGTTTATCGGGGACAGGGAGTGGCTACACCTTC
CASSLSGTGSGYTF
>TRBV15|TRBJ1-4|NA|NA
TGTGCCACCAGCAGTCCCCAAGCCAGGCTTGATGAAAAACTGTTTTTT
CATSSPQARLDEKLFF
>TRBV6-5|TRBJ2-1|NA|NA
TGTGCCAGCAGAACGCCAGGTTATCAGGCGTTCTTC
CASRTPGYQAFF
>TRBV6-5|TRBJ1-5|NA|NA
TGTGCCAGCAGCCTTGGGAGGGGAAGTCAGCCCCAGCATTTT
CASSLGRGSQPQHF
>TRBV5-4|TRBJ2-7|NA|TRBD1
TGTGCCAGCAGCTTAGACAGGGAGTGGCAGTACTTC
CASSLDREWQYF
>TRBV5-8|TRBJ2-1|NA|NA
TGTGCCAGCAGGCAAGAACAGGGCCGAGCTGTTCGGCAGTTCTTC
CASRQEQGRAVRQFF
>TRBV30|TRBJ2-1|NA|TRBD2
TGTGCCTGGAGTGTGCGGGGGAGCTCCTACAATGAGCAGTTCTTC
CAWSVRGSSYNEQFF
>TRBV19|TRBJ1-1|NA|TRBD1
TGTGCCAGTAGTATACACCGGGACAGGAAGAACACTGAAGCTTTCTTT
CASSIHRDRKNTEAFF
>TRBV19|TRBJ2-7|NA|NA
TGTGCCAGTACCCCGACAGTTTCCTCCTACGAGCAGTACTTC
CASTPTVSSYEQYF
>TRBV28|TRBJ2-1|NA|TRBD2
TGTGCCAGCAAAATTAGCGGGAGGTACAATGAGCAGTTCTTC
CASKISGRYNEQFF
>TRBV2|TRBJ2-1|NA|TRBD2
TGTGCCAGCAGTGAACTAGCGGGAGTAAGTGAGCAGTTCTTC
CASSELAGVSEQFF
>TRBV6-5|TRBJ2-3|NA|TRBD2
TGTGCCAGCAAACTAGCGGGATCGGCAGATACGCAGTATTTT
CASKLAGSADTQYF
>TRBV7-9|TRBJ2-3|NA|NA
TGTGCCAGCAGCCGCGTAGCGGATACGCAGTATTTT
CASSRVADTQYF
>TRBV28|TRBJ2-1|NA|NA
TGTGCCAGCAGTATAGCGGATAGCTCCTACAATGAGCAGTTCTTC
CASSIADSSYNEQFF
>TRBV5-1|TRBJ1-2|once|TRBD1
TGCGCCAGCAGCTCAACAGGGGGCAATGGCTACACCTTC
CASSSTGGNGYTF
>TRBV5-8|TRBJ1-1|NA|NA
TGTGCCAGCAGCCCAGGACAGACCGGCGGGAACACTGAAGCTTTCTTT
CASSPGQTGGNTEAFF
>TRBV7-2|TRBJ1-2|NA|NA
TGTGCCAGCAGCTCGGCAACACAGGGAGACTATGGCTACACCTTC
CASSSATQGDYGYTF
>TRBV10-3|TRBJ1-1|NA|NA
TGTGCCATCAGGGAAGGGGAGGTAGCTTTCTTT
CAIREGEVAFF
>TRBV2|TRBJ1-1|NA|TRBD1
TGTGCCAGCAAGGGGACAGGGAGGACTGAAGCTTTCTTT
CASKGTGRTEAFF
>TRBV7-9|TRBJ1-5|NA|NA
TGTGCCAGCAGCTTAGCAGGGGGAAGGCAGCCCCAGCATTTT
CASSLAGGRQPQHF
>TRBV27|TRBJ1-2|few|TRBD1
TGTGCCAGCAGCAAGACAGGGGGCAGTAAGGGTGGCTACACCTTC
CASSKTGGSKGGYTF
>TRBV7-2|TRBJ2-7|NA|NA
TGTGCCAGCAGCTTAGCGCGCCCCTACGAGCAGTACTTC
CASSLARPYEQYF
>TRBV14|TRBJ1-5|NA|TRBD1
TGTGCCAGCAGCCTCGGGACAGACAATCAGCCCCAGCATTTT
CASSLGTDNQPQHF
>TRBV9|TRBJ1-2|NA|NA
TGTGCCAGCAGCGTAGACTTGAGGCTCTATGGCTACACCTTC
CASSVDLRLYGYTF
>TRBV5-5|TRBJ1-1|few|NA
TGTGCCAGCAGCCTAACCGGGACACTTGGGAACACTGAAGCTTTCTTT
CASSLTGTLGNTEAFF